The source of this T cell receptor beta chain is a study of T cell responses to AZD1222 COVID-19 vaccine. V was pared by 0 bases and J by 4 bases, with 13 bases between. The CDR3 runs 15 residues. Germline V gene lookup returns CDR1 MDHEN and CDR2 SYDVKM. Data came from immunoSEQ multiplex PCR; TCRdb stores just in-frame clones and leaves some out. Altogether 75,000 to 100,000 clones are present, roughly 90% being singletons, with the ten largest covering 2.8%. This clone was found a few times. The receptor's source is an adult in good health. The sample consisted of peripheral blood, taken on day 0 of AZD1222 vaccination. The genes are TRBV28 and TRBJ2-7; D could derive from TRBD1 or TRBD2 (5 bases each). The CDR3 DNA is TGTGCCAGCAGTTTATGGAGGGGTTACGATTACGAGCAGTACTTC. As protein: CASSLWRGYDYEQYF.